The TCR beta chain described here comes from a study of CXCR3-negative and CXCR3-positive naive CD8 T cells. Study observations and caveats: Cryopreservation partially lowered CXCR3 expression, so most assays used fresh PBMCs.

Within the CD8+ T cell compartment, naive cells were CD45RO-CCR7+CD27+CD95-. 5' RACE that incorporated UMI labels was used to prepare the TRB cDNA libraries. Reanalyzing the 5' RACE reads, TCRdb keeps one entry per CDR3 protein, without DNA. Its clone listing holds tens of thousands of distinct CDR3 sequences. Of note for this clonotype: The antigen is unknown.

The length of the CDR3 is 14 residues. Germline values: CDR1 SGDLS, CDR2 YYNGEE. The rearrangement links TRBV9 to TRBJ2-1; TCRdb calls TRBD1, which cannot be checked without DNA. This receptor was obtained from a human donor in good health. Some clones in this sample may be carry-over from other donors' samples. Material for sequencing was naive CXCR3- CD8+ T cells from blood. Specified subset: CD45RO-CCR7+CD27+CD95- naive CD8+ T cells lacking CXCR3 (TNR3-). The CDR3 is CASSVLTGEDEQFF.